These 2 T cell receptor beta chains were all obtained from the same sample, sequenced in a study of Graves' ophthalmopathy and Graves' hyperthyroidism. RNA transcripts yielded amplified TCR beta CDR3 regions. After a first-round RT-PCR with HTBI primers, a second-round multiplex PCR was run. TCRdb ran MiXCR on the multiplex PCR reads and lists one entry per CDR3 protein. In the table there are 650,000 to 900,000 distinct CDR3 sequences, 35% to 50% of which are singletons. Sequencing input: peripheral blood. These receptors were collected from an adult man with Graves' ophthalmopathy.

The chain is built from TRBV29-1 and TRBJ2-7, with TRBD1 matching over 7 bases. Near its end, the DNA agrees better with TRBJ2-1, so the J call may be wrong. CDR1 is SQVTM, CDR2 ANQGSEA, per germline. The length of the CDR3 is 13 residues. CDR3 coding DNA: TGCAGCGTTCGAGGGACAGCTTACAATGAGCAGTTCTTC. Its protein is CSVRGTAYNEQFF.

About this clonotype itself: At one end the junction does not follow the germline gene, possibly because of a read error. The chain uses TRBV7-2 and TRBJ1-2; D possibly corresponds to TRBD1 (6 bases). Germline values: CDR1 SGHTA, CDR2 FQGNSA. This CDR3 contains 14 residues. This CDR3 is CASSLLTGYYGCTF. CDR3 in DNA: TGTGCCAGCAGCTTACTGACAGGTTATTATGGCTGCACCTTC.